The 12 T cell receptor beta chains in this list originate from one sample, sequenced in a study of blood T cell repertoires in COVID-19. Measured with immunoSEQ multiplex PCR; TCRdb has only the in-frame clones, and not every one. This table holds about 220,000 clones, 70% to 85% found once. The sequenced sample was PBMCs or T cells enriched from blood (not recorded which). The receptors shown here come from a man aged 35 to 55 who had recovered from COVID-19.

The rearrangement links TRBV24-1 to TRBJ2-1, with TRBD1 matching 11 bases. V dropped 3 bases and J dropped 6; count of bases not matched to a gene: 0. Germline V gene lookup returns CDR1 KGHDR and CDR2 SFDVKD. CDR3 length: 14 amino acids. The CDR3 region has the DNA TGTGCCACCAGTGATGGGACAGGGGGCAATGAGCAGTTCTTC. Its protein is CATSDGTGGNEQFF.

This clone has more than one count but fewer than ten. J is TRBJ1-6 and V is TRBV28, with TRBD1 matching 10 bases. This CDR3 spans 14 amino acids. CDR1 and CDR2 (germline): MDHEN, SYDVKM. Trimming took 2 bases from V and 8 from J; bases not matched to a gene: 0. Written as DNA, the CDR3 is TGTGCCAGCAGTTTAGGGACAGGGGATTCACCCCTCCACTTT. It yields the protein CASSLGTGDSPLHF.

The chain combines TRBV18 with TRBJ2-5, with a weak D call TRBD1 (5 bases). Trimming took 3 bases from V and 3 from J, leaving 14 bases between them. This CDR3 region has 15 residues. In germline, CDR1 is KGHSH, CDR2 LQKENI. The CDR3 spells CASSPLMGREETQYF. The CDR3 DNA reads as TGTGCCAGCTCACCCCTAATGGGGCGAGAAGAGACCCAGTACTTC.

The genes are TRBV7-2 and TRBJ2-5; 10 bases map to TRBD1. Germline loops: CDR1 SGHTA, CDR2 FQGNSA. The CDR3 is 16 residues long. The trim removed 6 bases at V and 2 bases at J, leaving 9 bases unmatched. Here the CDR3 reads CASRPRWDRGQETQYF. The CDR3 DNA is TGTGCCAGCAGACCGAGGTGGGACAGGGGACAAGAGACCCAGTACTTC.

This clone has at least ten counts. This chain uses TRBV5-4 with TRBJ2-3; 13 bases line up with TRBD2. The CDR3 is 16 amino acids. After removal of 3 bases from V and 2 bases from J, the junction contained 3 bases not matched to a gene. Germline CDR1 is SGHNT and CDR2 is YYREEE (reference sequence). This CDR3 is CASSSGLAGITDTQYF. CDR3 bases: TGTGCCAGCAGCTCGGGACTAGCGGGGATCACAGATACGCAGTATTTT.

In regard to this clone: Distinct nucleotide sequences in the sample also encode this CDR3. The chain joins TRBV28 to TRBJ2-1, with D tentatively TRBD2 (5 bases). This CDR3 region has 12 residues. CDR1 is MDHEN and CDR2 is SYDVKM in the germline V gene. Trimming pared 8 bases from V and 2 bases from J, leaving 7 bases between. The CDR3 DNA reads TGTGCCAGCTCCGGGGCCTACAATGAGCAGTTCTTC. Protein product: CASSGAYNEQFF.

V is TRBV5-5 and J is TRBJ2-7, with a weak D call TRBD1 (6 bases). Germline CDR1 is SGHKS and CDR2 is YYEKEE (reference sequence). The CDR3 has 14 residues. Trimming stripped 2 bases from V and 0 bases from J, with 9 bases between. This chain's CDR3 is CASSFGQISYEQYF. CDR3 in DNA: TGTGCCAGCAGCTTCGGACAGATCTCCTACGAGCAGTACTTC.

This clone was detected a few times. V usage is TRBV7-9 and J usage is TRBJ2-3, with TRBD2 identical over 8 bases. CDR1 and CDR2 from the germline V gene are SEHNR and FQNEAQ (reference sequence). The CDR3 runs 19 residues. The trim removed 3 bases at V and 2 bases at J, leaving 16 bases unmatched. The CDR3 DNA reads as TGTGCCAGCAGCTTCTTAAGCGGGGGCCACGGAAACCTCACAGATACGCAGTATTTT. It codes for CASSFLSGGHGNLTDTQYF. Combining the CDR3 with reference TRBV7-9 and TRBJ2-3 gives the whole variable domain DTGVSQNPRHKITKRGQNVTFRCDPISEHNRLYWYRQTLGQGPEFLTYFQNEAQLEKSRLLSDRFSAERPKGSFSTLEIQRTEQGDSAMYLCASSFLSGGHGNLTDTQYFGPGTRLTVL.

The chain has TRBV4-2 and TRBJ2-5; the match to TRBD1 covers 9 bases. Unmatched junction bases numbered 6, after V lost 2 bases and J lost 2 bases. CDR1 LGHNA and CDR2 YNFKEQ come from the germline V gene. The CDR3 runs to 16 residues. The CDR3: CASSQPRGQGQETQYF. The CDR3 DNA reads TGTGCCAGCAGCCAACCTAGAGGACAGGGGCAAGAGACCCAGTACTTC.

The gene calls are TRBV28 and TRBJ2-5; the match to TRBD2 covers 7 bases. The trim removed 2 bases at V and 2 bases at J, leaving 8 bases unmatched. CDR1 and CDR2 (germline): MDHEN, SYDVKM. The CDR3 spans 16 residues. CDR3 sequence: CASSLGGGGKQETQYF. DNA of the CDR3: TGTGCCAGCAGTTTAGGGGGGGGAGGTAAACAAGAGACCCAGTACTTC.

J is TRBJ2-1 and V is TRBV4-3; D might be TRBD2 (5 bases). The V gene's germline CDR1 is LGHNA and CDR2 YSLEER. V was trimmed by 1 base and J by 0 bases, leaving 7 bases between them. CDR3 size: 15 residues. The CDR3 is CASSQVGSSYNEQFF. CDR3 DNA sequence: TGCGCCAGCAGCCAAGTGGGGAGCTCCTACAATGAGCAGTTCTTC.

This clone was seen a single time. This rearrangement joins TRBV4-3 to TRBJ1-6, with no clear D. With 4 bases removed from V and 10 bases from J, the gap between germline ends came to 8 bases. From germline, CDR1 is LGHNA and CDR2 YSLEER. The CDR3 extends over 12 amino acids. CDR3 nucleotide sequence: TGCGCCAGCAGCCGTGGAGAGTCACCCCTCCACTTT. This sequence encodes CASSRGESPLHF.